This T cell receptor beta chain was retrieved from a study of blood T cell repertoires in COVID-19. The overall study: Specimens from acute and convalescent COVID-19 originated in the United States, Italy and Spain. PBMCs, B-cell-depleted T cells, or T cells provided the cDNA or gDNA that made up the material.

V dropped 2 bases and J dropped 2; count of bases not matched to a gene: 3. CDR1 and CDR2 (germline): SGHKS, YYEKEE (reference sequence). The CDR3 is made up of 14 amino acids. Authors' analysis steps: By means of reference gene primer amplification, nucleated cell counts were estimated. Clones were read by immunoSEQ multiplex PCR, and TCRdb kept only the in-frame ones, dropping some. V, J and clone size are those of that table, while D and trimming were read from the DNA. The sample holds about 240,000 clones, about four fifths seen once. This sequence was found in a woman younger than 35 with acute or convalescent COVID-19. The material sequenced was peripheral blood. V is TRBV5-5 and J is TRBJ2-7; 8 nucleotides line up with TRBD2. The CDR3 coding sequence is TGTGCCAGCAGCTTTACAGCGGGGGCCTACGAGCAGTACTTC. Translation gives CASSFTAGAYEQYF.